A selection of T cell receptor beta chains follows, all from one sample in a study of blood T cell repertoires in COVID-19. Repertoires were generated with immunoSEQ multiplex PCR, while TCRdb's copy carries only in-frame clones and drops some. The sample shows more than 45,000 clones, over 80% of them seen only once. Sequencing used peripheral blood. These receptors were taken from a man aged 40-49 years with acute or convalescent COVID-19. The CDR3 runs from the conserved cysteine through the conserved F or W. The D gene is left open where the match is weak. Only some rows state a clone size, as once, few, many or a class for expanded clones.

d_gene | len | j_gene | abundance | v_gene | CDR3nt | CDR3aa
- | 17 | TRBJ1-5 | - | TRBV7-2 | TGTGCCAGCAGCCTAAACCCCTCCGGGTCGGGCAATCAGCCCCAGCATTTT | CASSLNPSGSGNQPQHF
- | 15 | TRBJ1-3 | - | TRBV11-2 | TGTGCCAGCAGCTTAGCCGGGGAAGGGGGAAACACCATATATTTT | CASSLAGEGGNTIYF
- | 16 | TRBJ1-5 | - | TRBV30 | TGTGCCTGGAGTGTAGTGGGGGGGTATAGCAATCAGCCCCAGCATTTT | CAWSVVGGYSNQPQHF
TRBD2 | 17 | TRBJ2-7 | few | TRBV3-1/TRBV3-2 | TGTGCCAGCAGCCAGGCCTACGCGGGAGGGCCTCTACTCGAGCAGTACTTC | CASSQAYAGGPLLEQYF
- | 13 | TRBJ2-3 | - | TRBV2 | TGTGCCAGCCGGACAGACGGGCCAGATACGCAGTATTTT | CASRTDGPDTQYF
- | 15 | TRBJ1-2 | - | TRBV2 | TGTGCCAGCCTCCGGGGCGGGGCTAACGACTATGGCTACACCTTC | CASLRGGANDYGYTF
TRBD2 | 15 | TRBJ2-1 | - | TRBV5-1 | TGCGCCAGCAGCTTGGTACGGACTAGCGACAATGAGCAGTTCTTC | CASSLVRTSDNEQFF
- | 10 | TRBJ1-1 | - | TRBV20-1 | TGCAGTGCCAGGACACGCGAAGCTTTCTTT | CSARTREAFF
- | 13 | TRBJ2-7 | - | TRBV5-6 | TGTGCCAGCAGCTTGGGACAGAACTACGAGCAGTACTTC | CASSLGQNYEQYF
- | 15 | TRBJ2-4 | - | TRBV11-2 | TGTGCCAGCAGCTTAGCAGCAGGGGTCCGGAACATTCAGTACTTC | CASSLAAGVRNIQYF
- | 15 | TRBJ1-1 | - | TRBV3-1/TRBV3-2 | TGTGCCAGCAGCCAAGATCTCAGCGGGGGCACTGAAGCTTTCTTT | CASSQDLSGGTEAFF
- | 15 | TRBJ1-1 | - | TRBV5-5 | TGTGCCAGCAGCTCTACTCTACTGAGGAACACTGAAGCTTTCTTT | CASSSTLLRNTEAFF
- | 16 | TRBJ1-3 | few | TRBV5-1 | TGCGCCAGCAGCTTGGACTGGGGCAGGTTAGGAAACACCATATATTTT | CASSLDWGRLGNTIYF
TRBD1 | 17 | TRBJ2-2 | - | TRBV27 | TGTGCCAGCAGTTTATTATATGGGACAGTAATCACCGGGGAGCTGTTTTTT | CASSLLYGTVITGELFF
- | 14 | TRBJ2-1 | - | TRBV7-9 | TGTGCCAGCACCCACTACAAGGGCGGGAATGAGCAGTTCTTC | CASTHYKGGNEQFF
- | 13 | TRBJ1-2 | - | TRBV6-1 | TGTGCCAGCAGTGAATCGGAATGGAGGAGCTACACCTTC | CASSESEWRSYTF
TRBD1 | 15 | TRBJ2-1 | few | TRBV7-9 | TGTGCCAGCAGCGGACAGGGAGGCCCCTACAATGAGCAGTTCTTC | CASSGQGGPYNEQFF
TRBD1 | 13 | TRBJ1-2 | once | TRBV14 | TGTGCCAGCAGCTCGGGACAGACCTATGGCTACACCTTC | CASSSGQTYGYTF
- | 15 | TRBJ1-1 | - | TRBV7-2 | TGTGCCAGCAGCTTAGGGCCCGGGGGGCGTACTGAAGCTTTCTTT | CASSLGPGGRTEAFF
TRBD1 | 15 | TRBJ2-1 | once | TRBV19 | TGTGCCAGTAGTATAGGGACAGGGGGCTACAATGAGCAGTTCTTC | CASSIGTGGYNEQFF
- | 12 | TRBJ1-1 | - | TRBV30 | TGTGCCTGGACAAACAGGTGGGGTGAAGCTTTCTTT | CAWTNRWGEAFF
TRBD1 | 14 | TRBJ1-6 | few | TRBV5-1 | TGCGCCAGCACCTCCGGGACAGGGAATTCACCCCTCCACTTT | CASTSGTGNSPLHF
- | 14 | TRBJ1-1 | - | TRBV24-1 | TGTGCCACCAGTGATCCGCGTACAGGGAAGCAAGCTTTCTTT | CATSDPRTGKQAFF
- | 15 | TRBJ2-7 | few | TRBV5-1 | TGCGCCAGCAGTGACCAATCTGGGGGGAGTTTCGGGCAGTACTTC | CASSDQSGGSFGQYF
- | 13 | TRBJ1-6 | - | TRBV27 | TGTGCCAGCAGAGTGAATGGCAATTCACCCCTCCACTTT | CASRVNGNSPLHF
- | 14 | TRBJ1-2 | few | TRBV7-9 | TGTGCCAGCAGCTTTGGGGACACTGAATATGGCTACACCTTC | CASSFGDTEYGYTF
TRBD1 | 14 | TRBJ1-2 | - | TRBV3-1/TRBV3-2 | TGTGCCAGCAGCCAAAATAGACAGGGTTACGGCTACACCTTC | CASSQNRQGYGYTF
- | 11 | TRBJ1-2 | - | TRBV3-1/TRBV3-2 | TGTGCCAGCAGCAGGAGCTATGGCTACACCTTC | CASSRSYGYTF
- | 14 | TRBJ1-6 | - | TRBV7-9 | TGTGCCAGCAGCTTAACGCAGGGTAATTCACCCCTCCACTTT | CASSLTQGNSPLHF
TRBD1 | 14 | TRBJ1-4 | - | TRBV18 | TGTGCCAGCTCACCACAGGGGGCAAATGAAAAACTGTTTTTT | CASSPQGANEKLFF
TRBD2 | 18 | TRBJ2-3 | - | TRBV7-2 | TGTGCCAGCAGCCTGCCATCGGGGCTAGCGGGGTTCACAGATACGCAGTATTTT | CASSLPSGLAGFTDTQYF
TRBD1 | 12 | TRBJ1-2 | - | TRBV2 | TGTGCCAGCAGGCAGGGGGCGCGAGGCTACACCTTC | CASRQGARGYTF
- | 13 | TRBJ2-1 | - | TRBV27 | TGTGCCAGCCGGGACTTGAACTACAATGAGCAGTTCTTC | CASRDLNYNEQFF
TRBD1 | 14 | TRBJ1-2 | - | TRBV19 | TGTGCCAGTAGTTACGGACAGGTGTACTATGGCTACACCTTC | CASSYGQVYYGYTF
- | 16 | TRBJ1-4 | - | TRBV7-2 | TGTGCCAGCAGCTTATCGATCGGGAGAGCTAATGAAAAACTGTTTTTT | CASSLSIGRANEKLFF
- | 15 | TRBJ2-7 | - | TRBV30 | TGTGCCTGGAGTCTTGCGGGGTTTGGATCCTACGAGCAGTACTTC | CAWSLAGFGSYEQYF
- | 15 | TRBJ2-7 | - | TRBV10-1 | TGCGCCAGCAGTGAGGCGGCAGGGATGTCCTACGAGCAGTACTTC | CASSEAAGMSYEQYF
- | 15 | TRBJ1-4 | - | TRBV19 | TGTGCCAGTAGAAACCGAGGGGGTACTAATGAAAAACTGTTTTTT | CASRNRGGTNEKLFF
- | 13 | TRBJ2-4 | once | TRBV7-9 | TGTGCCAGCAGCTTAGACCCAGTGGACATTCAGTACTTC | CASSLDPVDIQYF
- | 13 | TRBJ1-2 | - | TRBV30 | TGTGCCTGGAGTGTACGCTCTCAGGGGGGCTACACCTTC | CAWSVRSQGGYTF
TRBD2 | 16 | TRBJ2-2 | - | TRBV5-1 | TGCGCCAGCAGGCCCAGCGGGGGGTTGAACACCGGGGAGCTGTTTTTT | CASRPSGGLNTGELFF